Below are 30 T cell receptor beta chains sequenced from a single sample in a study of T cells in Graves' hyperthyroidism and ophthalmopathy (dated by TCRdb to between 2018 and 2020). The library came from multiplex PCR. The sample was run on an Illumina HiSeq 2000. The TCR beta CDR3 regions were amplified from the RNA transcripts. The first round of RT-PCR for the TCR CDR3 was performed with the HTBI primer set and the Qiagen OneStep RT-PCR kit. TCRdb reprocessing: public reads trimmed at Q25 with fastp, clones called with MiXCR, in-frame beta chains kept. A single entry per CDR3 protein holds the most common genes and DNA from its merged rows. Across this sample there are some 270,000 distinct CDR3 sequences, with roughly an eighth seen only once. Clones ranked in the top ten supply roughly 7.9% of the sample. The sequenced material came from blood. The receptors were sampled from a woman aged 40 to 55 with Graves' hyperthyroidism.

The chain couples TRBV7-9 to TRBJ2-2, with 7 bases identical to TRBD1. Germline V gene data show CDR1 as SEHNR and CDR2 as FQNEAQ (reference sequence). The CDR3 length is 14 residues. V shed 4 bases, J shed 6 bases, and the junction held 5 bases outside the gene matches. The CDR3 loop is CASSSTTGSGELFF. CDR3 coding DNA: TGTGCCAGCAGCTCCACGACAGGGTCCGGGGAGCTGTTTTTT.

This clonotype showed up many times. The chain links TRBV7-2 to TRBJ1-2, with 7 bases lining up with TRBD1. The germline V gene encodes CDR1 SGHTA and CDR2 FQGNSA. CDR3 length: 13 residues. The ends lost 5 bases at V and 2 bases at J; junction bases unmatched: 2. The CDR3 reads CASSAGQNYGYTF. The CDR3 bases are TGTGCCAGCAGCGCGGGACAGAACTATGGCTACACCTTC.

This clonotype has at least ten counts. CDR3 sequence (DNA): TGTGCCAGCAGCCCTCGGACGGCGGGGGCAGATACGCAGTATTTT. This translates into CASSPRTAGADTQYF. The chain recombines TRBV7-2 with TRBJ2-3; 7 bases are a match to TRBD2. The V gene end was trimmed by 5 bases and the J gene end by 4 bases; junction bases not matched to a gene: 9. Germline loops: CDR1 SGHTA, CDR2 FQGNSA. The CDR3 has 15 amino acids. The variable domain in full, with the rest retrieved from reference TRBV7-2 and TRBJ2-3, is GAGVSQSPSNKVTEKGKDVELRCDPISGHTALYWYRQSLGQGLEFLIYFQGNSAPDKSGLPSDRFSAERTGGSVSTLTIQRTQQEDSAVYLCASSPRTAGADTQYFGPGTRLTVL.

The V gene is TRBV6-1, the J gene TRBJ1-6; D is perhaps TRBD1 (6 bases). V was shortened by 6 bases and J by 6 bases, with 12 bases between the two germline ends. This CDR3 has 14 residues. The germline gives CDR1 MNHNS, CDR2 SASEGT. CDR3 region: CASRQTGRNSPLHF. In DNA form, the CDR3 reads TGTGCCAGCAGACAGACAGGTCGTAATTCACCCCTCCACTTT.

The rearrangement joins TRBV7-9 to TRBJ1-2; 7 nucleotides match TRBD1. V gave up 1 base and J gave up 7 bases; unmatched junction bases: 6. The germline V gene has CDR1 SEHNR and CDR2 FQNEAQ (reference sequence). The CDR3 length is 14 residues. The CDR3, as DNA: TGTGCCAGCAGCTTAGAGGGGGCTGCGGTTGGCTACACCTTC. Translating gives CASSLEGAAVGYTF.

This clonotype occurred a few times. The genes are TRBV30 and TRBJ2-3; TRBD1 is a possible D gene (6 bases). Germline CDR1 reads GTSNPN; CDR2 reads SVGIG (reference sequence). The CDR3 length is 14 residues. Trimming removed 5 bases from V and 1 base from J, with 13 bases in between. The CDR3 sequence: CAWWKGVGTDTQYF. Here the CDR3 DNA reads TGTGCCTGGTGGAAGGGGGTGGGCACAGATACGCAGTATTTT.

This clonotype has a count of ten or more. J is TRBJ1-1 and V is TRBV13, with TRBD1 matching over 8 bases. The CDR3 runs to 13 residues. The germline CDR1 and CDR2 sequences are PRHDT and FYEKMQ (reference sequence). J gave up 8 bases and V 5 bases, and 7 bases lay outside the gene matches. CDR3 loop: CASSHRDRTEAFF. Written as DNA, the CDR3 is TGTGCCAGCAGCCACAGGGACAGGACAGAAGCTTTCTTT.

The CDR3 region is CASQDGRGPNIQYF. In DNA, the CDR3 is TGTGCCAGCCAAGACGGCAGGGGGCCGAACATTCAGTACTTC. The V and J genes are TRBV7-8 and TRBJ2-4; 8 bases match TRBD1. The CDR3 is 14 residues long. V lost 8 bases and J lost 7; bases outside the gene matches: 10. Germline assignment: CDR1 SGHVS and CDR2 FQNEAQ.

There are many counts of this clonotype. The genes are TRBV15 and TRBJ2-7; D is possibly TRBD1 (6 bases). V was pared by 5 bases and J by 7 bases, with 12 bases between. CDR1 and CDR2 (germline): LNHNV, YYDKDF (reference sequence). CDR3 length: 12 residues. CDR3 amino acids: CATSGTGWEQYF. The DNA for the CDR3 is TGTGCCACCAGCGGAACAGGGTGGGAGCAGTACTTC. Drawing the rest from reference TRBV15 and TRBJ2-7, the complete variable domain is DAMVIQNPRYQVTQFGKPVTLSCSQTLNHNVMYWYQQKSSQAPKLLFHYYDKDFNNEADTPDNFQSRRPNTSFCFLDIRSPGLGDTAMYLCATSGTGWEQYFGPGTRLTVT.

This clonotype was seen repeatedly, ten times or more. This sequence joins TRBV18 and TRBJ2-3, with no clear D. Germline loops: CDR1 KGHSH, CDR2 LQKENI. This CDR3 contains 14 residues. V was clipped by 3 bases and J by 6 bases, with 13 bases between them. CDR3 in DNA: TGTGCCAGCTCACCGGGGTCCCCCCGCGATACGCAGTATTTT. It translates to CASSPGSPRDTQYF.

This clonotype has ten or more counts. The chain joins TRBV12-5 to TRBJ1-6; 7 nucleotides align to TRBD1. CDR1 and CDR2 (germline): LGHNT, FRNRAP. V shed 1 base and J 10 bases; nucleotides not matched to a gene: 4. The length of the CDR3 is 14 residues. In DNA, the CDR3 is TGTGCTAGTGGTTTGGGACAGGGTGGCTCACCCCTCCACTTT. Translating gives CASGLGQGGSPLHF.

This clonotype was recorded at least ten times. The chain recombines TRBV20-1 with TRBJ2-7; the D is unclear. V was clipped by 1 base and J by 0 bases, with 7 bases between them. The CDR3 contains 13 residues. The V gene's germline CDR1 is DFQATT and CDR2 SNEGSKA (reference sequence). In DNA, the CDR3 is TGCAGTGCTAGAGGCGGCAGCTCCTACGAGCAGTACTTC. Translating gives CSARGGSSYEQYF.

There are many counts of this clonotype. The genes are TRBV6-1 and TRBJ2-3; D is undetermined. CDR3 size: 12 residues. The V gene's germline CDR1 is MNHNS and CDR2 SASEGT. V lost 1 base to trimming and J lost 3 bases, with 2 bases between them. The CDR3 is CASSEVTDTQYF. The CDR3 DNA is TGTGCCAGCAGTGAAGTGACAGATACGCAGTATTTT.

This clonotype was seen at least ten times. The chain combines TRBV6-2 or TRBV6-3 with TRBJ1-3; D unclear. The germline V and J ends were trimmed by 0 bases and 0 bases, with 12 bases remaining between them. This CDR3 has 17 residues. The germline V gene encodes CDR1 MNHEY and CDR2 SVGEGT. DNA for the CDR3: TGTGCCAGCAGTTACTCGTACAGTGAAGACTCTGGAAACACCATATATTTT. Translating it yields CASSYSYSEDSGNTIYF.

This clonotype was picked up many times. The rearrangement uses TRBV27 and TRBJ1-1, with unresolved D. The germline gives CDR1 MNHEY, CDR2 SMNVEV (reference sequence). There are 12 residues in the CDR3. V was shortened by 5 bases and J by 5 bases, with 9 bases between the two germline ends. The CDR3 sequence: CASSTLGTEAFF. The CDR3, as DNA: TGTGCCAGCAGTACCCTCGGTACTGAAGCTTTCTTT.

The chain carries TRBV5-1 and TRBJ2-5; a weak D match, TRBD1 (9 bases). The CDR3 consists of 15 residues. V shed 2 bases and J shed 2 bases, with 13 bases lying between them. Germline V gene sequence: CDR1 SGHRS, CDR2 YFSETQ. CDR3 amino acids: CASSFSGTGQETQYF. DNA for the CDR3: TGCGCCAGCAGCTTTAGCGGGACAGGGCAAGAGACCCAGTACTTC.

The sample holds many counts of this clonotype. The CDR3 here is CASSAGEDEGETQYF. CDR3 DNA: TGTGCCAGCAGCGCTGGGGAGGATGAGGGAGAGACCCAGTACTTC. This chain links TRBV9 with TRBJ2-5; TRBD2 is a possible D gene (6 bases). The CDR3 loop spans 15 amino acids. CDR1 and CDR2 (germline): SGDLS, YYNGEE. Trimming took 3 bases from V and 4 from J, leaving 16 bases between them.

This clonotype was picked up a small number of times. A much larger clone lies a single base off, so this may be a read error. The chain couples TRBV29-1 to TRBJ1-1; D not certain. Germline-derived CDR1 and CDR2 are SQVTM and ANQGSEA. This CDR3 region has 11 residues. CDR3 sequence reads: CSIERDTEAFF. CDR3 coding DNA: TGCAGCATTGAGCGGGACACTGAAGCTTTCTTT.

The chain has TRBV3-1 and TRBJ2-7; 13 positions match TRBD2. The CDR3 totals 16 residues. The germline gives CDR1 LGHDT, CDR2 YNNKEL (reference sequence). The V segment lost 2 bases and the J segment 0 bases; nucleotides outside the gene matches: 1. CDR3 in DNA: TGTGCCAGCAGCCAAAGGACTAGCGGGGGCTCCTACGAGCAGTACTTC. Translating gives CASSQRTSGGSYEQYF.

This clonotype was found many times. The chain links TRBV12-3 or TRBV12-4 to TRBJ1-5; D might be TRBD1 (6 bases). Trimming took 2 bases from V and 4 from J, leaving 9 bases between them. There are 14 residues in the CDR3. CDR3 region: CASSLSGVNQPQHF. The CDR3 DNA follows: TGTGCCAGCAGTTTATCAGGGGTAAATCAGCCCCAGCATTTT.

This clonotype came up once. As DNA, the CDR3 is TGTGCCAGCAGCCACTTGACAGGGGACGATGCGAACACTGAAGCTTTCTTT. Amino acids: CASSHLTGDDANTEAFF. This chain connects TRBV14 to TRBJ1-1; 8 nucleotides agree with TRBD1. After removal of 3 bases from V and 1 base from J, the junction contained 10 bases not matched to a gene. The CDR3 is 17 amino acids. Per germline, CDR1 SGHDN and CDR2 FVKESK.

This chain uses TRBV20-1 with TRBJ2-1, with D possibly TRBD1 on 6 matching bases. The V end lost 1 base, the J end lost 6 bases, and 16 bases lay between the germline ends. Germline V CDR1 and CDR2: DFQATT, SNEGSKA (reference sequence). The CDR3 is 15 residues long. CDR3 in amino acids: CSARVPPQGGNEQFF. The CDR3, as DNA: TGCAGTGCTAGAGTTCCCCCCCAAGGGGGCAATGAGCAGTTCTTC.

The table lists this clonotype with many counts. The J gene is TRBJ2-1, the V gene TRBV2; perhaps TRBD2 as D (5 bases). The CDR3 totals 13 residues. Germline V gives CDR1 SNHLY, CDR2 FYNNEI. The germline V and J ends were trimmed by 9 bases and 8 bases, with 17 bases remaining between them. The CDR3 reads CAREGPLRDEQFF. DNA of the CDR3: TGTGCCAGAGAGGGCCCTCTAAGGGATGAGCAGTTCTTC.

This clonotype has at least ten counts. This sequence joins TRBV28 and TRBJ1-2; 12 nucleotides agree with TRBD1. With V trimmed by 6 bases and J by 2 bases, 10 bases remained unmatched. CDR1 MDHEN and CDR2 SYDVKM come from the germline V gene. The CDR3 has 17 amino acids. CDR3 nucleotides: TGTGCCAGCAGACCCCGGGACAGGGGGCTATTGAACTATGGCTACACCTTC. Encoded protein: CASRPRDRGLLNYGYTF.

This clonotype was seen repeatedly, ten times or more. This chain connects TRBV10-1 to TRBJ2-3; D is uncertain. Trimming stripped 7 bases from V and 3 bases from J, with 8 bases between. The CDR3 consists of 12 residues. Germline assignment: CDR1 WNHNN and CDR2 SYGVQD (reference sequence). This chain's CDR3 is CASNLMTDTQYF. The CDR3 DNA reads as TGCGCCAGCAATTTAATGACAGATACGCAGTATTTT.

This clonotype was seen ten or more times. This chain connects TRBV28 to TRBJ1-1, with D maybe TRBD1 (5 bases). The CDR3 loop spans 19 amino acids. V dropped 5 bases and J dropped 0 bases, with 25 bases sitting between them. From germline, CDR1 is MDHEN and CDR2 SYDVKM. The CDR3 here is CASSLPYRFALEMNTEAFF. CDR3 bases: TGTGCCAGCAGTCTGCCTTACAGGTTTGCCCTGGAGATGAACACTGAAGCTTTCTTT. Full variable domain (missing parts from reference TRBV28 and TRBJ1-1): DVKVTQSSRYLVKRTGEKVFLECVQDMDHENMFWYRQDPGLGLRLIYFSYDVKMKEKGDIPEGYSVSREKKERFSLILESASTNQTSMYLCASSLPYRFALEMNTEAFFGQGTRLTVV.

This clonotype was observed at least ten times. This sequence joins TRBV2 and TRBJ2-7, with TRBD1 matching 9 bases. CDR1 and CDR2 from the germline V gene are SNHLY and FYNNEI. V trimming: 6 bases; J trimming: 3 bases; junction bases outside the gene matches: 6. The CDR3 totals 14 residues. The CDR3 DNA is TGTGCCAGCAGCCGGGGACAGGGCCACTACGAGCAGTACTTC. It codes for CASSRGQGHYEQYF.

The chain couples TRBV27 to TRBJ2-2, with 8 bases fitting TRBD1. This CDR3 contains 15 residues. V lost 3 bases to trimming and J lost 4 bases; unmatched junction nucleotides: 4. From germline, CDR1 is MNHEY and CDR2 SMNVEV (reference sequence). The CDR3: CASSLFTGGTGELFF. CDR3 coding DNA: TGTGCCAGCAGTTTGTTCACAGGGGGCACCGGGGAGCTGTTTTTT.

This clonotype was seen ten or more times. V is TRBV7-2 and J is TRBJ2-5; the D gene could be TRBD1 or TRBD2 (5 bases each). CDR1 is SGHTA, CDR2 FQGNSA, per germline. V lost 5 bases and J lost 5, with 27 bases in between. The CDR3 covers 18 residues. The CDR3 region has the DNA TGTGCCAGCAGCGATATTTTCCCCCCCCGGGGACGCACCGAGACCCAGTACTTC. Translated: CASSDIFPPRGRTETQYF.

This clonotype occurred many times. This sequence joins TRBV7-2 and TRBJ2-1; perhaps D is TRBD1 or TRBD2 (8 bases each). V lost 5 bases and J lost 6, with 17 bases in between. The CDR3 has 15 amino acids. Germline V lookup: CDR1 SGHTA, CDR2 FQGNSA. The CDR3 DNA reads as TGTGCCAGCAGCCCATTTAGCGGGACAGGCAATGAGCAGTTCTTC. This gives the protein CASSPFSGTGNEQFF.